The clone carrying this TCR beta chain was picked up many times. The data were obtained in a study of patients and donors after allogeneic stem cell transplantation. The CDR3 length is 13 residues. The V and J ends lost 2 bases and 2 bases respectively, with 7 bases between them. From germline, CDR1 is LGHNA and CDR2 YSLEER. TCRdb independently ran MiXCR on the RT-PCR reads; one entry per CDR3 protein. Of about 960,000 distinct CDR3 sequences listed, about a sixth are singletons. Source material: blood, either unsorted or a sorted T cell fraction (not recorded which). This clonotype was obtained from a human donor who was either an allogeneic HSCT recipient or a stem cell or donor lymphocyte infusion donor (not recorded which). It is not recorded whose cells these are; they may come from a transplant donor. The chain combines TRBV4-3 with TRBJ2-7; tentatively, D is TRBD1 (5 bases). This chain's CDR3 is CASSQQTAYEQYF. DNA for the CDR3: TGCGCCAGCAGCCAACAGACAGCCTACGAGCAGTACTTC.